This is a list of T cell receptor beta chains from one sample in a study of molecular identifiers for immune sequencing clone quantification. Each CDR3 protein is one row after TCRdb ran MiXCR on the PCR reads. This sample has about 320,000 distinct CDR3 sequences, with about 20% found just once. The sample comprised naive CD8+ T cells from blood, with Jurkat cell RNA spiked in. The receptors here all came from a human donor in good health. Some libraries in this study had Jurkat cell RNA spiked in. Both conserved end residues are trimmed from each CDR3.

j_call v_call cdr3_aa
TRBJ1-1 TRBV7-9 ASSSTGQMNTEAF
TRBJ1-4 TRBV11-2 ASSSEGRDNEKLF
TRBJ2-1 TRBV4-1 ASSQEGLVNEQF
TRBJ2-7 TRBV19 ASSIDAGTSYEQY
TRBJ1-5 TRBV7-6 ASSLGAGGGNQPQH
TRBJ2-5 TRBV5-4 ASSLLLSKETQY
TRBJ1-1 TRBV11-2 ASSASGPTTEAF
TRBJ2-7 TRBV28 ASSTGQESPYYEQY
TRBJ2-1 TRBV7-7 ASSLYSSGAYNEQF
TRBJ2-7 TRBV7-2 ASSEVGGPSYEQY
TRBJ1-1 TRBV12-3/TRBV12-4 ASSFGGAGTEAF
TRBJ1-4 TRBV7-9 ASSLGVALGEKLF
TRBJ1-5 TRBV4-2 ASSQEDYGTGGQPQH
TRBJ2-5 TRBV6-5 ASSYYRTGGETQY
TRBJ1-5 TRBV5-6 ASSLQGSSNQPQH
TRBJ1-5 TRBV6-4 ASSDRTGLPLTHQPQH
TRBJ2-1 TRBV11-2 ASSSLKVGSPDNEQF
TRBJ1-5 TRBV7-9 ASSDGQGHQPQH
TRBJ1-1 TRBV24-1 ATSETGSEAF
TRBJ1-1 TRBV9 ASSGSALNTEAF
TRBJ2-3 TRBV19 ASSIGPDTQY
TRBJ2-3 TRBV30 AWSEAGGWEDTQY
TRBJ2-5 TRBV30 AWDPLGLKTQY
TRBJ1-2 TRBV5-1 ASSLEGGGVPYGYT